Described below is a single T cell receptor beta chain sequence and its context. Its antigen is unknown. Sequencing was performed with immunoSEQ multiplex PCR; in TCRdb, only in-frame clones are kept and a portion is missing. The table has 45,000 to 65,000 clones, approximately 79% seen once. The data originate from a study of vaccination effects on CD4 cells after COVID-19. Whole-study context: Participants completed two doses of the BNT162b2 or mRNA-1273 vaccine. Study-level findings and limits: Long after vaccination, the clones induced by infection and by vaccine shrank markedly in size.

Germline assignment: CDR1 SGHTA and CDR2 FQGNSA. Trimming took off 5 bases at V and 3 bases at J, with 12 bases between the two ends. The CDR3 is 14 amino acids. Sequencing was preceded by expansion of antigen-specific CD4+ T cells with viral peptide pools in the ViraFEST assay. When around 10 days of culture had elapsed, CD4+ T cells were isolated. Vaccinated recipients, who were negative for nucleocapsid antibodies, had no history of SARS-CoV-2 infection. Roughly 2.1 million PBMC were seeded per well and grown in the presence of around 10 IU/ml IL-2 and 8.5 to 10 ug/ml peptides. The TCR comes from a human donor who received a COVID-19 vaccine. The chain joins TRBV7-2 to TRBJ2-3; no definite D call. Sequencing was performed on CD4+ T cells from PBMCs cultured with HCoV-229E spike peptides, taken before COVID-19 vaccination. The CDR3 nucleotides are TGTGCCAGCAGCAAGCAAACCGGGACAGATACGCAGTATTTT. Its translation: CASSKQTGTDTQYF.